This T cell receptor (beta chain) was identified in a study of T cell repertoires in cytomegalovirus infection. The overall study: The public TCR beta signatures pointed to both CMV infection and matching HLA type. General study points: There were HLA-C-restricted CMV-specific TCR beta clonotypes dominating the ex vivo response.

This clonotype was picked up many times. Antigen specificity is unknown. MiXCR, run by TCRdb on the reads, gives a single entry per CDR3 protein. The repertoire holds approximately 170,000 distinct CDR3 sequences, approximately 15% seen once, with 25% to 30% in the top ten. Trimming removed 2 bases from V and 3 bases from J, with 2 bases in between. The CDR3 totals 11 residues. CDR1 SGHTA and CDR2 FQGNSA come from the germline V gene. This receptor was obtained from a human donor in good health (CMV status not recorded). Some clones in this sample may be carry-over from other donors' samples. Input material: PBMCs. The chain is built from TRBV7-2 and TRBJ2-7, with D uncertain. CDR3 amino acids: CASSLSYEQYF. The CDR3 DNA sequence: TGTGCCAGCAGCTTAAGCTACGAGCAGTACTTC.